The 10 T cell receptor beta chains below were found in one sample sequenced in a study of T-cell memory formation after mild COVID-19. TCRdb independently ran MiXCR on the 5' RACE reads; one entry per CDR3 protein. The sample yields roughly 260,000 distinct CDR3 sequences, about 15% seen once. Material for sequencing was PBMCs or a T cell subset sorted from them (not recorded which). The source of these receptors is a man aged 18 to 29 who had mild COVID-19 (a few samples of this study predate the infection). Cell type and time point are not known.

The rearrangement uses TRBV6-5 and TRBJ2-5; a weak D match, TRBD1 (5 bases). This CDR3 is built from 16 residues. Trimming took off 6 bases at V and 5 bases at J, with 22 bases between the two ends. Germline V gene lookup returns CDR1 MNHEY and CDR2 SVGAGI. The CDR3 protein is CASSPTSQGSTETQYF. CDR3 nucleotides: TGTGCCAGCAGCCCGACCAGCCAGGGTTCGACGGAGACCCAGTACTTC.

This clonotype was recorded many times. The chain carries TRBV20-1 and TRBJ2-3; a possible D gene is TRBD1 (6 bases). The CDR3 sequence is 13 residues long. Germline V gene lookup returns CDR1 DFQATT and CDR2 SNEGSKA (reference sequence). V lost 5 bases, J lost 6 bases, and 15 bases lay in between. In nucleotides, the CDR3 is TGCAGTGCTTCTGGGGGCGGGCGCGATACGCAGTATTTT. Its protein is CSASGGGRDTQYF.

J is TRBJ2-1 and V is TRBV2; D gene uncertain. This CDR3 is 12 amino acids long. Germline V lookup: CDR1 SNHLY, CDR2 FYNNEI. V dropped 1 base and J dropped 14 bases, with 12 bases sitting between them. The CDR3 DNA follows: TGTGCCAGCAGTGAAGTCGAGTCGACGAAGTTCTTC. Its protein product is CASSEVESTKFF.

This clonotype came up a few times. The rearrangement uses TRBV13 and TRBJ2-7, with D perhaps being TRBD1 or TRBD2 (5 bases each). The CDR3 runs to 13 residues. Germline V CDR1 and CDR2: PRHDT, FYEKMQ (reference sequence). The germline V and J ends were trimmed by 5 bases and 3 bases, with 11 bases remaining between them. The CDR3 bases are TGTGCCAGCAGCCCCCCGGGGCGCTACGAGCAGTACGTC. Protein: CASSPPGRYEQYV.

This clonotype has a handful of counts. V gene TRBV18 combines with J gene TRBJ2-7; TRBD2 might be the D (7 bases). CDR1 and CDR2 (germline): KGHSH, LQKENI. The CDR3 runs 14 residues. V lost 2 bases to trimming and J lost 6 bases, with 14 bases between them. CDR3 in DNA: TGTGCCAGCTCACCAAACCGCGGGGGCTCCGAGCAGTACGTC. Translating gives CASSPNRGGSEQYV.

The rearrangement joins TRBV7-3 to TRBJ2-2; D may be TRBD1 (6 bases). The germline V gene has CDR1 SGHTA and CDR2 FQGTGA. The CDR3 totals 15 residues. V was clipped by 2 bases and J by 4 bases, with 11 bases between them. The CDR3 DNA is TGTGCCAGCAGCTTATCAGGGGCCGGCACCGGGGAGCTGTTTTTT. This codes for CASSLSGAGTGELFF.

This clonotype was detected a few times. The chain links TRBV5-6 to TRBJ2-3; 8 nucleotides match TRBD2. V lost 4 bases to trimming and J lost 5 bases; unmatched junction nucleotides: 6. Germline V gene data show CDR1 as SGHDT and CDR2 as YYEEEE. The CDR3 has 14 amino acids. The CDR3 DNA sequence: TGTGCCAGCAGCCCGGGGGGGCAGAGAGATACGCAGTATTTT. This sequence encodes CASSPGGQRDTQYF.

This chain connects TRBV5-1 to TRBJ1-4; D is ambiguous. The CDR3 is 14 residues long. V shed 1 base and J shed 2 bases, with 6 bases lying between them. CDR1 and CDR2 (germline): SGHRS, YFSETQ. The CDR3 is CASSLSVTNEKLFF. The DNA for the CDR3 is TGCGCCAGCAGCTTGTCGGTCACTAATGAAAAACTGTTTTTT.

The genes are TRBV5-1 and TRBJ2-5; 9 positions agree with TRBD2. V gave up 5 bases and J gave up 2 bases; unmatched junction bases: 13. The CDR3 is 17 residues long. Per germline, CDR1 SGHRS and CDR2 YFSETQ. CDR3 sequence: CASSGSGGHSAQETQYF. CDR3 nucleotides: TGCGCCAGCAGTGGTAGCGGGGGCCACTCAGCGCAAGAGACCCAGTACTTC.

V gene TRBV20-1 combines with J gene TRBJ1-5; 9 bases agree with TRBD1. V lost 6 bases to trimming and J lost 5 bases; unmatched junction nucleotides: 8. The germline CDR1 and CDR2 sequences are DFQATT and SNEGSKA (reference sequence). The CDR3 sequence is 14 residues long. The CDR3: CSARGDRDDQPQHF. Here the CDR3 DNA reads TGCAGTGCCCGGGGGGACAGGGACGATCAGCCCCAGCATTTT.